Listed here is a single T cell receptor beta chain. Its antigen is not known. These data come from a study of cytomegalovirus exposure and HLA in healthy donors. Study as a whole: Unique TCRs numbering around 80 million, obtained from HLA-typed donors, made up an early data release.

Study findings and constraints: For most TCR beta V segments, an earlier analysis put the productive rate at about 87% or about 30% of the time.

The germline V gene encodes CDR1 LGHNA and CDR2 YSLEER. Trimming took off 0 bases at V and 4 bases at J, with 12 bases between the two ends. The CDR3 has 15 amino acids. PCR used 60 Vbeta primers and 13 Jbeta primers. Sequencing was performed with immunoSEQ multiplex PCR; in TCRdb, only in-frame clones are kept and a portion is missing. The table shows about 160,000 clones, with about 85% occurring only once. The rearrangement uses TRBV4-3 and TRBJ1-2, with D uncertain. The clonotype comes from a woman between 45 and 60 years old in good health and CMV-seropositive. Sequenced sample: PBMCs. The CDR3 sequence: CASSQEGGRPYGYTF. The CDR3 nucleotides read TGCGCCAGCAGCCAAGAGGGAGGCAGGCCCTATGGCTACACCTTC.